Following are 13 T cell receptor beta chains from one sample sequenced in a study of T cells in Graves' hyperthyroidism and ophthalmopathy. TCR beta CDR3 sequences were amplified from RNA transcripts. The primer set for the first-round RT-PCR of the TCR CDR3 was HTBI. TCRdb itself ran the multiplex PCR reads through MiXCR, one entry per CDR3 protein. The table has hundreds of thousands of distinct CDR3 sequences, around 14% seen once. The specimen was blood. The receptor set was obtained from a woman aged 18-29 years with Graves' hyperthyroidism.

This clonotype was recorded once. V and J are TRBV20-1 and TRBJ2-3; weak D call: TRBD2 (6 bases). The CDR3 has 14 amino acids. The germline V gene encodes CDR1 DFQATT and CDR2 SNEGSKA (reference sequence). The CDR3 bases are TGCAGCGTTGTTTTTACTAGCACCACAGATACGCAGTATTTT. Translating gives CSVVFTSTTDTQYF.

This clonotype was seen only a few times. This sequence joins TRBV29-1 and TRBJ1-2, with 11 positions matching TRBD1. CDR1 and CDR2 (germline): SQVTM, ANQGSEA. The CDR3 runs 14 residues. Unmatched junction bases numbered 5, after V lost 4 bases and J lost 4 bases. CDR3 protein: CSVVPGTGGYGYTF. The DNA for the CDR3 is TGCAGCGTTGTACCCGGGACAGGGGGCTATGGCTACACCTTC.

This clonotype was observed many times. The rearrangement joins TRBV6-9 to TRBJ2-3; a weak D match, TRBD2 (6 bases). Germline CDR1 and CDR2: MNHGY and SVAAGI. Trimming left V 3 bases short and J 2 bases short, with 24 bases between. This CDR3 contains 19 residues. The CDR3 sequence: CASSYHKEEGRFFTDTQYF. The CDR3 nucleotides are TGTGCCAGCAGTTACCACAAGGAGGAGGGGCGATTCTTCACAGATACGCAGTATTTT.

The chain uses TRBV5-1 and TRBJ1-3; D unresolved. The CDR3 is made up of 16 amino acids. Trimming removed 1 base from V and 4 bases from J, with 15 bases in between. CDR1 and CDR2 (germline): SGHRS, YFSETQ. The CDR3 here is CASSLSGVPGGNTIYF. In nucleotides, the CDR3 is TGCGCCAGCAGCTTGAGCGGGGTGCCAGGAGGAAACACCATATATTTT.

About this clonotype: This may be a read error, as it is one base from a much larger clone. The chain employs TRBV30 and TRBJ2-7; D gene unclear. V gave up 4 bases and J gave up 7 bases, with 14 bases separating them. The germline V gene encodes CDR1 GTSNPN and CDR2 SVGIG (reference sequence). The CDR3 sequence is 12 residues long. CDR3 sequence: CAWTDVNVEQYF. The CDR3 DNA follows: TGTGCCTGGACGGATGTAAACGTTGAGCAGTACTTC.

This clonotype was counted many times. The rearrangement joins TRBV20-1 to TRBJ2-7; the D gene could be TRBD1 or TRBD2 (6 bases each). The CDR3 is 12 residues long. The germline V and J ends were trimmed by 3 bases and 7 bases, with 13 bases remaining between them. Germline V gene data show CDR1 as DFQATT and CDR2 as SNEGSKA (reference sequence). The CDR3 DNA follows: TGCAGTGCTAGGACGGAGGGGGAAGAGCAGTACTTC. It encodes CSARTEGEEQYF.

This chain connects TRBV28 to TRBJ2-7; D may be TRBD2 (5 bases). This CDR3 spans 13 amino acids. CDR1 and CDR2 from the germline V gene are MDHEN and SYDVKM. V dropped 2 bases and J dropped 5 bases, with 10 bases sitting between them. DNA for the CDR3: TGTGCCAGCAGTTTAGGGGAGCAGGACGAGCAGTACTTC. Its protein is CASSLGEQDEQYF. Full variable domain (remainder filled in from reference TRBV28 and TRBJ2-7): DVKVTQSSRYLVKRTGEKVFLECVQDMDHENMFWYRQDPGLGLRLIYFSYDVKMKEKGDIPEGYSVSREKKERFSLILESASTNQTSMYLCASSLGEQDEQYFGPGTRLTVT.

This clonotype was observed at least ten times. CDR3 sequence (DNA): TGTGCCAGCACCGGGGCTAGGGCCCTCTACGAGCAGTACTTC. Translating it yields CASTGARALYEQYF. The J gene is TRBJ2-7, the V gene TRBV6-2 or TRBV6-3; tentatively, D is TRBD1 or TRBD2 (5 bases each). Germline assignment: CDR1 MNHEY and CDR2 SVGEGT. V was shortened by 7 bases and J by 3 bases, with 16 bases between the two germline ends. The CDR3 loop spans 14 amino acids.

This clonotype was found many times. The CDR3 DNA reads TGTGCCAGCAGCCATTCGACGGATGAAAAACTGTTTTTT. It encodes CASSHSTDEKLFF. This chain links TRBV7-9 with TRBJ1-4; D gene unclear. Trimming took off 5 bases at V and 6 bases at J, with 10 bases between the two ends. Germline CDR1 reads SEHNR; CDR2 reads FQNEAQ (reference sequence). This CDR3 spans 13 amino acids. The full variable domain, in which reference TRBV7-9 and TRBJ1-4 provide the parts outside the CDR3, is DTGVSQNPRHKITKRGQNVTFRCDPISEHNRLYWYRQTLGQGPEFLTYFQNEAQLEKSRLLSDRFSAERPKGSFSTLEIQRTEQGDSAMYLCASSHSTDEKLFFGSGTQLSVL.

The chain is built from TRBV29-1 and TRBJ2-2; 7 bases agree with TRBD1. Germline values: CDR1 SQVTM, CDR2 ANQGSEA. V trimming: 7 bases; J trimming: 7 bases; junction bases outside the gene matches: 9. This CDR3 is built from 13 residues. The DNA for the CDR3 is TGCAGCGGATTAGACAGGGTAAACGGGGAGCTGTTTTTT. The encoded protein is CSGLDRVNGELFF.

This clonotype was detected a few times. The chain is built from TRBV5-1 and TRBJ2-2; no clear D gene. The CDR3 has 14 residues. The V end was cut by 4 bases, the J end by 3 bases, with 10 bases between. Per the germline V gene, CDR1 is SGHRS and CDR2 is YFSETQ. The CDR3 bases are TGCGCCAGCAGCAACCAGGTAGACACCGGGGAGCTGTTTTTT. This codes for CASSNQVDTGELFF.

This clonotype was picked up many times. The chain couples TRBV6-2 or TRBV6-3 to TRBJ2-1, with D perhaps TRBD1 (7 bases). The CDR3 has 15 amino acids. Looked up from germline, CDR1 is MNHEY and CDR2 is SVGEGT. Trimming removed 5 bases from V and 3 bases from J, with 14 bases in between. The CDR3 DNA follows: TGTGCCAGCAGTACCGACAGGGAGGTCTACAATGAGCAGTTCTTC. It is translated as CASSTDREVYNEQFF.

This clonotype occurred many times. This sequence joins TRBV5-1 and TRBJ1-1; D is perhaps TRBD1 (5 bases). Deletions cut 0 bases from V and 0 bases from J, with 15 bases between. This CDR3 is 17 amino acids long. Germline CDR1 SGHRS, CDR2 YFSETQ. The CDR3 nucleotides read TGCGCCAGCAGCTTGGTTGGGACGCCTAGGGTGAACACTGAAGCTTTCTTT. It encodes CASSLVGTPRVNTEAFF.